This T cell receptor beta chain was identified in a study of identical twins. Findings and caveats of the study: The models systematically underestimated how much out-of-frame TCR alpha was shared in monozygotic twins.

With 6 bases removed from V and 4 bases from J, the gap between germline ends came to 16 bases. Germline V gene data show CDR1 as SGHKS and CDR2 as YYEKEE (reference sequence). The CDR3 has 14 residues. MiXCR was run by TCRdb on the 5' RACE reads, yielding one entry per CDR3 protein. The profile covers about 790,000 distinct CDR3 sequences, with roughly 18% appearing a single time and around 13% taken by the ten largest. This clonotype showed up just a few times. Its specificity is unknown. These same records also appear under a second study, on T cells expressing NK-cell markers. This second report adds: Researchers report these clonotypes also headed the CD3+CD56-NKG2C+ fraction in several donors.

This TCR was sampled from a young woman in good health. The chain recombines TRBV5-5 with TRBJ1-1; D might be TRBD1 (6 bases). The material sequenced was PBMCs. The CDR3 coding sequence is TGTGCCAGCACCTGGGTCGGGGGGCGCACTGAAGCTTTCTTT. This codes for CASTWVGGRTEAFF.